Each of the 20 T cell receptor beta chains below was sequenced from the same sample in a study of PD-1 blockade in classical Hodgkin lymphoma. Here immunoSEQ multiplex PCR was the method, and the copy in TCRdb shows in-frame clones only, minus some. The data contain roughly 100,000 clones, 78% of them singletons. Noted time point: cycle 4 day 1 (C4D1), after 5 to 7 weeks of nivolumab. There was relapse after autologous stem cell transplantation in every patient, and there was variation in brentuximab vedotin exposure. This specimen consisted of peripheral blood mononuclear cells (PBMCs), obtained before the fourth cycle of nivolumab. The source of these receptors is a human donor with classical Hodgkin lymphoma.

This clone was detected only once. The chain carries TRBV7-2 and TRBJ2-3; no clear D gene. With 1 base removed from V and 7 bases from J, the gap between germline ends came to 21 bases. This CDR3 has 17 residues. Germline assignment: CDR1 SGHTA and CDR2 FQGNSA. CDR3 in amino acids: CASSLVFFRTPLNTQYF. CDR3 coding DNA: TGTGCCAGCAGCTTAGTTTTTTTCCGGACGCCTCTCAATACGCAGTATTTT.

The chain has TRBV7-2 and TRBJ2-3; 13 positions agree with TRBD2. Germline CDR1 reads SGHTA; CDR2 reads FQGNSA. Trimming at V came to 3 bases and at J to 6 bases, leaving 12 bases not matched to a gene. The CDR3 runs 18 residues. The CDR3 nucleotides read TGTGCCAGCAGCTTCTTGTCCACTAGCGGGGGGGCCGGGGATACGCAGTATTTT. This encodes CASSFLSTSGGAGDTQYF.

This clone was counted only a few times. This chain connects TRBV5-1 to TRBJ1-1, with 9 nucleotides matching TRBD1. Germline trimming cut 5 bases from V and 7 bases from J; bases unmatched to any gene: 9. This CDR3 contains 14 residues. Per the germline V gene, CDR1 is SGHRS and CDR2 is YFSETQ. The CDR3 coding sequence is TGCGCCAGCAGTATTACAGGGGGCGACTTTGAAGCTTTCTTT. It specifies CASSITGGDFEAFF. The full variable domain, rest sourced from reference TRBV5-1 and TRBJ1-1, is KAGVTQTPRYLIKTRGQQVTLSCSPISGHRSVSWYQQTPGQGLQFLFEYFSETQRNKGNFPGRFSGRQFSNSRSEMNVSTLELGDSALYLCASSITGGDFEAFFGQGTRLTVV.

The rearrangement uses TRBV11-3 and TRBJ2-2; maybe TRBD1 (6 bases). This CDR3 has 15 amino acids. Germline values: CDR1 SGHNT, CDR2 YENEEA. Trimming removed 4 bases from V and 4 bases from J, with 13 bases in between. CDR3 sequence (DNA): TGTGCCAGCAGCTCACCAACAGGGACCACCGGGGAGCTGTTTTTT. Its protein product is CASSSPTGTTGELFF.

V is TRBV19 and J is TRBJ1-4, with 7 bases identical to TRBD1. The J segment lost 5 bases and the V segment lost 5 bases, leaving 8 bases of the junction unmatched. Germline V gene data show CDR1 as LNHDA and CDR2 as SQIVND (reference sequence). The CDR3 consists of 15 residues. The CDR3 sequence: CASSRTGQLNEKLFF. The CDR3, as DNA: TGTGCCAGTAGTCGTACGGGACAGTTAAATGAAAAACTGTTTTTT.

This chain links TRBV19 with TRBJ1-1, with D tentatively TRBD1 (6 bases). With 5 bases removed from V and 1 base from J, the gap between germline ends came to 11 bases. The CDR3 runs 14 residues. In germline, CDR1 is LNHDA, CDR2 SQIVND (reference sequence). Written as DNA, the CDR3 is TGTGCCAGTAGTTTTGTAGGGGGGAACACTGAAGCTTTCTTT. Encoded protein: CASSFVGGNTEAFF.

This clone was counted once. V is TRBV28 and J is TRBJ2-2, with 11 positions matching TRBD1. The germline CDR1 and CDR2 sequences are MDHEN and SYDVKM. V was pared by 7 bases and J by 7 bases, with 11 bases of the junction left unmatched. There are 16 residues in the CDR3. The CDR3 DNA is TGTGCCAGCACTCCCTACCCGGACAGGGGGCGCGGGGAGCTGTTTTTT. It translates to CASTPYPDRGRGELFF.

The chain carries TRBV10-3 and TRBJ2-1; the D gene could be TRBD1 or TRBD2 (5 bases each). Germline values: CDR1 ENHRY, CDR2 SYGVKD. V gave up 2 bases and J gave up 5 bases, with 7 bases separating them. The CDR3 contains 13 residues. The CDR3 here is CAISERGDNEQFF. CDR3 DNA: TGTGCCATCAGTGAGAGGGGAGACAATGAGCAGTTCTTC.

Concerning this clone itself: Other DNA sequences within the sample encode an identical CDR3. The chain carries TRBV19 and TRBJ2-4; possibly TRBD1 for D (6 bases). Deletions cut 4 bases from V and 7 bases from J, with 20 bases between. This CDR3 is 16 amino acids long. The germline V gene encodes CDR1 LNHDA and CDR2 SQIVND (reference sequence). The CDR3 DNA reads as TGTGCCAGTAGTACCCCTCGCCAGGGGCCCGGGAACATTCAGTACTTC. Its translation: CASSTPRQGPGNIQYF. The full variable domain, in which reference TRBV19 and TRBJ2-4 provide the parts outside the CDR3, is DGGITQSPKYLFRKEGQNVTLSCEQNLNHDAMYWYRQDPGQGLRLIYYSQIVNDFQKGDIAEGYSVSREKKESFPLTVTSAQKNPTAFYLCASSTPRQGPGNIQYFGAGTRLSVL.

The V gene is TRBV10-3, the J gene TRBJ2-1; unclear D gene. The CDR3 sequence is 13 residues long. CDR1 is ENHRY and CDR2 is SYGVKD in the germline V gene. V was cut by 1 base and J by 10 bases, with 11 bases left in between. This chain's CDR3 is CAISELTPAEQFF. CDR3 bases: TGTGCCATCAGTGAGTTGACCCCAGCGGAGCAGTTCTTC.

V is TRBV5-8 and J is TRBJ1-1, with 7 bases matching TRBD1. There are 15 residues in the CDR3. J was trimmed by 3 bases and V by 3 bases; bases with no gene match: 8. Germline values: CDR1 SGHTS, CDR2 YDEGEE. The CDR3 coding sequence is TGTGCCAGCAGCTCGCCGGGACAGCTTTACACTGAAGCTTTCTTT. As protein: CASSSPGQLYTEAFF.

CDR3 bases: TGTGCCAGCAGCTTACTCCCGGGACTAGCTTTATTCGATGAGCAGTTCTTC. Protein product: CASSLLPGLALFDEQFF. The rearrangement uses TRBV7-9 and TRBJ2-1, with 9 nucleotides matching TRBD2. Germline V lookup: CDR1 SEHNR, CDR2 FQNEAQ (reference sequence). The CDR3 is made up of 17 amino acids. The V gene end was trimmed by 2 bases and the J gene end by 8 bases; junction bases not matched to a gene: 13.

The chain is built from TRBV5-6 and TRBJ1-5; D might be TRBD1 (5 bases). V shed 4 bases and J shed 2 bases, with 10 bases lying between them. CDR3 size: 14 residues. Germline CDR1 reads SGHDT; CDR2 reads YYEEEE. CDR3 loop: CASSRGRGNQPQHF. DNA of the CDR3: TGTGCCAGCAGCAGGGGAAGGGGCAATCAGCCCCAGCATTTT.

CDR3 sequence (DNA): TGTGCCAGCAGCCCGCACTCTCGCATGGACACCGGGGAGCTGTTTTTT. Its translation: CASSPHSRMDTGELFF. J is TRBJ2-2 and V is TRBV7-2; D unclear. The germline CDR1 and CDR2 sequences are SGHTA and FQGNSA. The CDR3 loop spans 16 amino acids. Between the trimmed V and J ends, which lost 5 bases and 3 bases, there was a span of 16 bases. The full variable domain, completed using reference TRBV7-2 and TRBJ2-2, is GAGVSQSPSNKVTEKGKDVELRCDPISGHTALYWYRQSLGQGLEFLIYFQGNSAPDKSGLPSDRFSAERTGGSVSTLTIQRTQQEDSAVYLCASSPHSRMDTGELFFGEGSRLTVL.

Details on this clone: Other nucleotide sequences in the sample specify the same CDR3. The chain links TRBV5-4 to TRBJ1-1; possibly TRBD1 for D (5 bases). The germline V gene has CDR1 SGHNT and CDR2 YYREEE (reference sequence). The ends were cut back, 0 bases at V and 1 base at J, with 10 bases in the middle. The CDR3 contains 15 residues. The CDR3 sequence is CASSLERGRNTEAFF. The CDR3 nucleotides are TGTGCCAGCAGCTTGGAGAGGGGTCGGAACACTGAAGCTTTCTTT.

This chain joins TRBV6-4 and TRBJ2-7, with D possibly matching TRBD1 (5 bases). The V and J ends lost 9 bases and 0 bases respectively, with 15 bases between them. The CDR3 is made up of 14 amino acids. CDR1 and CDR2 (germline): MRHNA, SNTAGT. This CDR3 is CASGDSRSSYEQYF. The CDR3 DNA reads TGTGCCAGTGGAGACAGCCGAAGCTCCTACGAGCAGTACTTC.

This chain uses TRBV9 with TRBJ2-2; 14 nucleotides line up with TRBD2. This CDR3 comprises 16 residues. Germline lookup yields CDR1 SGDLS and CDR2 YYNGEE. V was pared by 2 bases and J by 4 bases, with 1 base of the junction left unmatched. CDR3 sequence: CASSVGLAGVTGELFF. The CDR3 coding sequence is TGTGCCAGCAGCGTGGGACTAGCGGGAGTCACCGGGGAGCTGTTTTTT.

The gene calls are TRBV4-1 and TRBJ2-3; TRBD1 aligns across 9 bases. The CDR3 is 16 residues long. The germline CDR1 and CDR2 sequences are MGHRA and YSYEKL. Trimming took 1 base from V and 5 from J; bases not matched to a gene: 7. The CDR3 region is CASSQGPGQGGDTQYF. CDR3 sequence (DNA): TGCGCCAGCAGCCAAGGGCCGGGACAGGGAGGAGATACGCAGTATTTT.

J is TRBJ2-2 and V is TRBV11-2; 7 nucleotides align to TRBD2. This CDR3 is 17 amino acids long. The germline CDR1 and CDR2 sequences are SGHAT and FQNNGV. V lost 5 bases and J lost 0; bases outside the gene matches: 9. The DNA for the CDR3 is TGTGCCAGCAGCAGTATCCGGGACTATACGAACACCGGGGAGCTGTTTTTT. Translating gives CASSSIRDYTNTGELFF.

The gene calls are TRBV9 and TRBJ2-7; 7 nucleotides agree with TRBD1. Losses at the gene ends were 0 bases for V and 5 bases for J; bases not matched to a gene: 8. Per the germline V gene, CDR1 is SGDLS and CDR2 is YYNGEE. This CDR3 comprises 15 residues. CDR3 loop: CASSVGWTGTNEQYF. CDR3 nucleotides: TGTGCCAGCAGCGTAGGGTGGACAGGTACTAACGAGCAGTACTTC.